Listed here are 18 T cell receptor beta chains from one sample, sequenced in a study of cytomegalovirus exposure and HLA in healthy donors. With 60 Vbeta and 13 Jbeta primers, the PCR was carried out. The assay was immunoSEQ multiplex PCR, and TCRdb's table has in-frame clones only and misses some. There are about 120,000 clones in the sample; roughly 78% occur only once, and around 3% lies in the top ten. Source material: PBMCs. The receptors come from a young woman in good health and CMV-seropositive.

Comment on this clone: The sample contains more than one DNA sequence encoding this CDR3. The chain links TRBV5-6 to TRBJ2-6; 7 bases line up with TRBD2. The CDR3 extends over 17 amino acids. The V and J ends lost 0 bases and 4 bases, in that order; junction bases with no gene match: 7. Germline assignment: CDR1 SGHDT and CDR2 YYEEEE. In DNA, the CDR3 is TGTGCCAGCAGCTTGGTGGGGGGGTCCTCCGGGGCCAACGTCCTGACTTTC. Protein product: CASSLVGGSSGANVLTF.

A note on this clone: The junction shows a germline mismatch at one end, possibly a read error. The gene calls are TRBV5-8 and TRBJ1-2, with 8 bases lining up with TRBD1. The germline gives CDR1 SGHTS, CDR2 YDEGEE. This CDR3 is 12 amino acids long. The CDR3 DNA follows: TGTGCCAGCAGCTTGGGCAGGGGGCCTCAGGCCTTC. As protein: CASSLGRGPQAF.

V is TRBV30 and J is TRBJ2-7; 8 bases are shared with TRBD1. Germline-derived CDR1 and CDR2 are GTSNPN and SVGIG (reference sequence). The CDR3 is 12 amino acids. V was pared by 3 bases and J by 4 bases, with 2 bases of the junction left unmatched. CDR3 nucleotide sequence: TGTGCCTGGAGGGGGGACAGGTACGAGCAGTACTTC. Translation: CAWRGDRYEQYF.

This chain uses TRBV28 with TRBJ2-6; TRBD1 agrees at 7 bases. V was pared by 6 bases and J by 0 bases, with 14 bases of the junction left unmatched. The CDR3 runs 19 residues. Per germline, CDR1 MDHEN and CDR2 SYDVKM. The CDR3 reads CASSPGQAQSDSGANVLTF. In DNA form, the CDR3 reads TGTGCCAGCAGCCCCGGACAGGCCCAATCCGACTCTGGGGCCAACGTCCTGACTTTC.

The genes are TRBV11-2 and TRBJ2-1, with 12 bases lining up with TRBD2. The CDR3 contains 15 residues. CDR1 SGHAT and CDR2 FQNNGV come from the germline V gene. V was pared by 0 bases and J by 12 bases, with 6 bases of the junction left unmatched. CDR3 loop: CASSLEPSGGAGQFF. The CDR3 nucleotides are TGTGCCAGCAGCTTAGAGCCTAGCGGGGGGGCCGGGCAGTTCTTC. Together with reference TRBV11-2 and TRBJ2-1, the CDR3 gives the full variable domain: EAGVAQSPRYKIIEKRQSVAFWCNPISGHATLYWYQQILGQGPKLLIQFQNNGVVDDSQLPKDRFSAERLKGVDSTLKIQPAKLEDSAVYLCASSLEPSGGAGQFFGPGTRLTVL.

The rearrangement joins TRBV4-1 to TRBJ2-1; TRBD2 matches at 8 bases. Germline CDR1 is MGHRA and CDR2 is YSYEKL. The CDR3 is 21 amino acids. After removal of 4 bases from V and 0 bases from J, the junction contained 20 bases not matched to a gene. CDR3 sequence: CASSLAAGSGDSVYSYNEQFF. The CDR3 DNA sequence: TGCGCCAGCAGCCTCGCGGCTGGTAGCGGGGATTCTGTGTACTCCTACAATGAGCAGTTCTTC.

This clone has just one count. The CDR3 DNA reads TGTGCCAGCACCAACTTGAACACCATATATTTT. Its translation is CASTNLNTIYF. V and J are TRBV10-3 and TRBJ1-3; D ambiguous. CDR3 length equals 11 residues. V lost 10 bases and J lost 7, with 11 bases in between. CDR1 and CDR2 (germline): ENHRY, SYGVKD.

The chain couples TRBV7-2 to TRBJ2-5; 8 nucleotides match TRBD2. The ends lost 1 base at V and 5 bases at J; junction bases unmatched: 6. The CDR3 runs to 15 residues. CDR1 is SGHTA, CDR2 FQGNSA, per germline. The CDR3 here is CASSLVQLAVETQYF. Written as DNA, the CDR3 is TGTGCCAGCAGCTTAGTACAACTAGCGGTTGAGACCCAGTACTTC.

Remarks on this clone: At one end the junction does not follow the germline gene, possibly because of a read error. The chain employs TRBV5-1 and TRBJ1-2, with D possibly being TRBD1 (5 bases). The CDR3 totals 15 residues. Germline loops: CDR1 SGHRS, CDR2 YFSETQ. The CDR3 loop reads CASRPEPQDNYGYSF. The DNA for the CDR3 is TGCGCCAGCAGACCGGAGCCCCAGGACAACTATGGCTACTCCTTC. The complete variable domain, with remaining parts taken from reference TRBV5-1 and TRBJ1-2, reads KAGVTQTPRYLIKTRGQQVTLSCSPISGHRSVSWYQQTPGQGLQFLFEYFSETQRNKGNFPGRFSGRQFSNSRSEMNVSTLELGDSALYLCASRPEPQDNYGYSFGSGTRLTVV.

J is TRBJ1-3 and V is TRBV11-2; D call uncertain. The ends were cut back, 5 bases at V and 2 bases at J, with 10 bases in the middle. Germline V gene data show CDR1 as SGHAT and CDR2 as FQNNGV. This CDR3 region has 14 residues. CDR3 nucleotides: TGTGCCAGCAGCCCGCTGAGGGCTGGAAACACCATATATTTT. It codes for CASSPLRAGNTIYF.

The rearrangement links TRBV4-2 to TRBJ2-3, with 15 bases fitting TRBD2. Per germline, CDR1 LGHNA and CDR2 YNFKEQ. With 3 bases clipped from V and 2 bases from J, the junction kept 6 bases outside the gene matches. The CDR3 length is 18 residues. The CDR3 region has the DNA TGTGCCAGCAGCCACGCCGGGACTAGCGGGGGGCTCACAGATACGCAGTATTTT. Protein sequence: CASSHAGTSGGLTDTQYF.

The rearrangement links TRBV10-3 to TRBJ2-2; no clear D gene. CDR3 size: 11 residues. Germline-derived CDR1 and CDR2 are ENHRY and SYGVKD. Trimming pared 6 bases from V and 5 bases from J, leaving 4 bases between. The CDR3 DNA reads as TGTGCCATCAGCAGAACCGGGGAGCTGTTTTTT. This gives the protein CAISRTGELFF.

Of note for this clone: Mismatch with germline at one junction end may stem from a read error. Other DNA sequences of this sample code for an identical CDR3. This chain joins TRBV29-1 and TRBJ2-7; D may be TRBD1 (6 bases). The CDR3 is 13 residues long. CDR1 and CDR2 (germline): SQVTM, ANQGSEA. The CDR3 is CSVGGQLSYEQYF. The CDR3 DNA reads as TGCAGCGTGGGCGGACAGCTTTCCTACGAGCAATACTTC.

CDR3 residues: CASSIGTLNTEAFF. DNA of the CDR3: TGTGCCAGTAGTATTGGGACTTTGAACACTGAAGCTTTCTTT. The chain carries TRBV19 and TRBJ1-1; perhaps TRBD1 as D (5 bases). Per the germline V gene, CDR1 is LNHDA and CDR2 is SQIVND (reference sequence). The V gene lost 3 bases and the J gene lost 0 bases, with 8 bases spanning the gap. This CDR3 is built from 14 residues.

CDR3 region: CASSPGRNSPLHF. CDR3 coding DNA: TGTGCCAGCAGCCCAGGCAGGAATTCACCCCTCCACTTT. The genes are TRBV7-2 and TRBJ1-6; no reliable D call. The CDR3 length is 13 residues. The ends were cut back, 5 bases at V and 7 bases at J, with 9 bases in the middle. Germline V gives CDR1 SGHTA, CDR2 FQGNSA.

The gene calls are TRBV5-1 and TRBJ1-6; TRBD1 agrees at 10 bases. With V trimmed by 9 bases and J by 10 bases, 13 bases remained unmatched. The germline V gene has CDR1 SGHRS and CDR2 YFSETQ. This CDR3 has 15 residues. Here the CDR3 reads CAITPRDRGWSPLHF. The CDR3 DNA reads TGCGCCATCACTCCCCGGGACAGGGGTTGGTCACCCCTCCACTTT. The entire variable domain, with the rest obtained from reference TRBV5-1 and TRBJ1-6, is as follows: KAGVTQTPRYLIKTRGQQVTLSCSPISGHRSVSWYQQTPGQGLQFLFEYFSETQRNKGNFPGRFSGRQFSNSRSEMNVSTLELGDSALYLCAITPRDRGWSPLHFGNGTRLTVT.

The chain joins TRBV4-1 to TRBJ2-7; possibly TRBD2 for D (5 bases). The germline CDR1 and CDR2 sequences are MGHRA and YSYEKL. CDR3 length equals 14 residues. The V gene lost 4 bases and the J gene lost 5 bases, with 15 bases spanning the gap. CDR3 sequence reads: CASSPFGISNEQYF. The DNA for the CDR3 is TGCGCCAGCAGCCCATTCGGGATTTCCAACGAGCAGTACTTC.

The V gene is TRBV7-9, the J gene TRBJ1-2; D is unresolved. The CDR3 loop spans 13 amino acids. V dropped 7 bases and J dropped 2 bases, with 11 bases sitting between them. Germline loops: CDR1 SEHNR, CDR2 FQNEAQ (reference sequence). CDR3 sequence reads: CASTPTGNYGYTF. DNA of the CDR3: TGTGCCAGCACCCCTACGGGGAACTATGGCTACACCTTC.